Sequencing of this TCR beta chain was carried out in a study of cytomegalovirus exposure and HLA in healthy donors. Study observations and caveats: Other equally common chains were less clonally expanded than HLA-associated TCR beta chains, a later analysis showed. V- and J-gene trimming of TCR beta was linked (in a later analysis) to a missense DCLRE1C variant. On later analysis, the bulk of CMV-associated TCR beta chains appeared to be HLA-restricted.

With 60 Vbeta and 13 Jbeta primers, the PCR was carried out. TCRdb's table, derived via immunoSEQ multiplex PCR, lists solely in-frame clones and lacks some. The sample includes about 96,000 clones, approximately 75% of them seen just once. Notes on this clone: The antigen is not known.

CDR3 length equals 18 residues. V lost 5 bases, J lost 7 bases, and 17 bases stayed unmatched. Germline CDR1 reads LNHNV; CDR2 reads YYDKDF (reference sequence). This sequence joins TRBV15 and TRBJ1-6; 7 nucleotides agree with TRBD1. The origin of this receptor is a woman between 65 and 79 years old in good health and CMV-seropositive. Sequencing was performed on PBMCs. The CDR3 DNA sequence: TGTGCCACCAGCCTGCGACAGGGACCCAGCTCGGGCAATTCACCCCTCCACTTT. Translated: CATSLRQGPSSGNSPLHF.